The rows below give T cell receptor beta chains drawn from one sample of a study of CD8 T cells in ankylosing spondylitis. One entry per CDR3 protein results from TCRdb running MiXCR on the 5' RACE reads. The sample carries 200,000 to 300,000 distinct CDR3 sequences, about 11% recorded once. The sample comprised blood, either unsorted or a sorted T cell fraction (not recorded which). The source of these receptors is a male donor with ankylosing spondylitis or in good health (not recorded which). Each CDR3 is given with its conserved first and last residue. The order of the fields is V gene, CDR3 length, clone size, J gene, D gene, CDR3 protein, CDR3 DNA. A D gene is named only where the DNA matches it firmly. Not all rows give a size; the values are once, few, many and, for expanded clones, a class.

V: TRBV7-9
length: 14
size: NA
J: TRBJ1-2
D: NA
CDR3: CASSLVGQRYGYTF
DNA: TGTGCCAGCAGCTTAGTGGGGCAGCGCTATGGCTACACCTTC

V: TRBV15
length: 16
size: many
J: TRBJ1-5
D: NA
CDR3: CATSPRVGGSNQPQHF
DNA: TGTGCCACCAGCCCCCGTGTCGGGGGGAGCAATCAGCCCCAGCATTTT

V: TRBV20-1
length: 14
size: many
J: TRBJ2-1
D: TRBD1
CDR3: CSAYRDRGRNEQFF
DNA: TGCAGTGCTTACCGGGACAGGGGACGGAATGAGCAGTTCTTC

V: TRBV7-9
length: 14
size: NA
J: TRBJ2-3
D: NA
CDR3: CASSLGRAGDTQYF
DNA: TGTGCCAGCAGCTTGGGCAGGGCAGGGGATACGCAGTATTTT

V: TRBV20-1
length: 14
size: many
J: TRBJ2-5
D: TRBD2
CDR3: CSARRLADQETQYF
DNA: TGCAGTGCTAGGCGGCTAGCGGACCAAGAGACCCAGTACTTC

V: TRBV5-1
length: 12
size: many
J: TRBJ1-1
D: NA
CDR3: CASAEGKGEAFF
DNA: TGCGCCAGCGCCGAAGGGAAGGGGGAAGCTTTCTTT

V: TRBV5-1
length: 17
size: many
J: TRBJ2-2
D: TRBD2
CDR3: CASSLDTSGRRTGELFF
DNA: TGCGCCAGCAGCTTGGACACTAGCGGGAGAAGGACCGGGGAGCTGTTTTTT

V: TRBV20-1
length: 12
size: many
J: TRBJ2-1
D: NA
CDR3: CSARDEVPEQFF
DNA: TGCAGTGCTAGAGATGAGGTCCCTGAGCAGTTCTTC

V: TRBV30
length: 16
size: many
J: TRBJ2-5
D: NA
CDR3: CAWSAPSWYPQETQYF
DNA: TGTGCCTGGAGTGCCCCTAGCTGGTACCCTCAAGAGACCCAGTACTTC

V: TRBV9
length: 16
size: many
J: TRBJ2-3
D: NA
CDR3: CASSVTGAGSTDTQYF
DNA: TGTGCCAGCAGCGTAACCGGAGCGGGCAGCACAGATACGCAGTATTTT

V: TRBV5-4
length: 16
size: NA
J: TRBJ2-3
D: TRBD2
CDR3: CASSAPPSGTEDTQYF
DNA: TGTGCCAGCAGCGCCCCTCCTAGCGGGACGGAGGATACGCAGTATTTT

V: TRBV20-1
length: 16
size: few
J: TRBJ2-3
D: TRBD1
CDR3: CSARLFKGAGTDTQYF
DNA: TGCAGTGCTAGACTATTTAAGGGGGCAGGCACAGATACGCAGTATTTT

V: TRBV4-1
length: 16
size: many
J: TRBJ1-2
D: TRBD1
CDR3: CASSQGAGQGNYGYTF
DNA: TGCGCCAGCAGCCAAGGCGCGGGACAGGGGAACTATGGCTACACCTTC

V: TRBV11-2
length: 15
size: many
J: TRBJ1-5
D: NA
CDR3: CASSLEPSSNQPQHF
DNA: TGTGCCAGCAGCTTAGAACCCTCTAGCAATCAGCCCCAGCATTTT

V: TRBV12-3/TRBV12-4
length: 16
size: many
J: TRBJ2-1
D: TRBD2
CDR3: CASSFLGLAGGNEQFF
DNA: TGTGCCAGCAGTTTCCTAGGACTAGCGGGAGGTAATGAGCAGTTCTTC

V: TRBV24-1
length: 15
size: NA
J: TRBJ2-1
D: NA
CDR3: CATSDRGTGDNEQFF
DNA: TGTGCCACCAGTGATCGCGGGACGGGAGACAATGAGCAGTTCTTC

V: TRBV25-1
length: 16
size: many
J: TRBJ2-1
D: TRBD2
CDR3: CASSSERDLVRNEQFF
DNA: TGTGCCAGCAGCAGCGAGCGGGATCTAGTTCGGAATGAGCAGTTCTTC

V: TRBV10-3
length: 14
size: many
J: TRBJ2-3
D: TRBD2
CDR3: CAIKASGEADTQYF
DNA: TGTGCCATCAAGGCTAGCGGGGAGGCGGATACGCAGTATTTT

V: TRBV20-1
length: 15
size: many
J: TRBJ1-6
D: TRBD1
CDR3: CSAQLSDRRDSPLHF
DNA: TGCAGTGCTCAGCTTTCGGACAGGAGAGACTCACCCCTCCACTTT

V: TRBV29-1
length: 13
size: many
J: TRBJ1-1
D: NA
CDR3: CSVDRAEGTEAFF
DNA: TGCAGCGTGGACCGGGCCGAGGGCACTGAAGCTTTCTTT

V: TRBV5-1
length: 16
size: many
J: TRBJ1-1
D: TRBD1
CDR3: CASSLPGQGEDTEAFF
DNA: TGCGCCAGCAGCTTACCGGGACAGGGAGAGGATACTGAAGCTTTCTTT

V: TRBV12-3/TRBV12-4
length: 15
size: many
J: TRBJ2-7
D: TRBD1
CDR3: CASSNPGTGVYEQYF
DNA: TGTGCCAGCAGTAATCCCGGGACAGGGGTCTACGAGCAGTACTTC

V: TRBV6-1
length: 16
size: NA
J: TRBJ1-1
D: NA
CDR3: CASSPSPRGLKTEAFF
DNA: TGTGCCAGCAGCCCCAGCCCTCGGGGGCTTAAGACTGAAGCTTTCTTT

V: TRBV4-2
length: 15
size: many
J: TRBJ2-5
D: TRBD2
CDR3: CASSQFSSGGETQYF
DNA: TGTGCCAGCAGCCAATTCAGTAGCGGGGGGGAGACCCAGTACTTC

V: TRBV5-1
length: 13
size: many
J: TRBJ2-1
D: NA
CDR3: CASSLNQNNEQFF
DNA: TGCGCCAGCAGCTTAAACCAGAACAATGAGCAGTTCTTC

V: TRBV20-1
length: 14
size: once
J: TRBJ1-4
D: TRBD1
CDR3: CSAHTGEIVGKLFF
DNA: TGCAGTGCTCATACAGGGGAAATCGTGGGAAAACTGTTTTTT

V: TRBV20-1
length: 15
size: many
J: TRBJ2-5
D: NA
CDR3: CSAEFSQPPQETQYF
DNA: TGCAGTGCCGAATTCTCGCAACCACCACAAGAGACCCAGTACTTC

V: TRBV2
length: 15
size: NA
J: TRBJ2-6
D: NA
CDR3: CASGFLPPGANVLTF
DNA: TGTGCCAGCGGTTTTCTACCCCCTGGGGCCAACGTCCTGACTTTC

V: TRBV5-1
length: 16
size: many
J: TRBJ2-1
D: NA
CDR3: CASSFQPDLKSGEQFF
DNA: TGCGCCAGCAGCTTCCAGCCAGACTTGAAGAGCGGTGAGCAGTTCTTC

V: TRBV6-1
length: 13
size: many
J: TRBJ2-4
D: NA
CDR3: CASSPGLENIQYF
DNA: TGTGCCAGCAGCCCGGGACTGGAAAACATTCAGTACTTC

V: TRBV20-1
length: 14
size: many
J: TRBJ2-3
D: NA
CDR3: CSAPTQGGTDTQYF
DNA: TGCAGTGCTCCAACTCAGGGCGGCACAGATACGCAGTATTTT

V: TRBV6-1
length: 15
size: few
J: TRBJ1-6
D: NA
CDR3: CASSALYGNNSPLHF
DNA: TGTGCCAGCAGTGCTCTATATGGCAATAATTCACCCCTCCACTTT

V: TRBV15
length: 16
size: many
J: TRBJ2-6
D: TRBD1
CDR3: CATSFRQGTGANVLTF
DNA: TGTGCCACCAGCTTCAGACAGGGGACCGGGGCCAACGTCCTGACTTTC

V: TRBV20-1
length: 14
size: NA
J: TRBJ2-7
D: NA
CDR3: CSARSGTASSEQYF
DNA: TGCAGTGCGAGATCCGGGACCGCATCATCCGAGCAGTACTTC

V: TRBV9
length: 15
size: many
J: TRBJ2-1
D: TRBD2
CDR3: CASSLGTSGGVEQFF
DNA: TGTGCCAGCAGCCTCGGGACTAGCGGGGGTGTTGAGCAGTTCTTC

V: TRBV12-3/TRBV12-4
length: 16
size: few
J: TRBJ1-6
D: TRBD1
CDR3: CASSLGPPGQNSPLHF
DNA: TGTGCCAGCAGTTTGGGACCACCGGGACAGAACTCACCCCTCCACTTT

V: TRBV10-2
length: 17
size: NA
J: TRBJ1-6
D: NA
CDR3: CASSESLASSYNSPLHF
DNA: TGCGCCAGCAGTGAGTCGCTGGCTAGCTCCTATAATTCACCCCTCCACTTT

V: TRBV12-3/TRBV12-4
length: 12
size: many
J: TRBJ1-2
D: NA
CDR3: CASSPTRQGYTF
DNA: TGTGCCAGCAGTCCAACCAGGCAGGGCTACACCTTC

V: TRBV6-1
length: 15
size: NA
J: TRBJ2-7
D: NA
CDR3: CASSLPGASNYEQYF
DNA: TGTGCCAGCAGTCTCCCCGGGGCGTCGAACTACGAGCAGTACTTC

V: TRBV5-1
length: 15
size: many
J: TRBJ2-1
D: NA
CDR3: CASSFRHVLYNEQFF
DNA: TGCGCCAGCAGCTTCCGGCATGTCCTTTACAATGAGCAGTTCTTC

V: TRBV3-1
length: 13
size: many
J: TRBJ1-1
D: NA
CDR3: CASSQDHWTSAFF
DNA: TGTGCCAGCAGCCAAGATCATTGGACTTCAGCTTTCTTT

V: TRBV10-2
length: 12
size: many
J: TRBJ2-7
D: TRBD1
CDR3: CASSPDRYEQYF
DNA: TGCGCCAGCAGCCCGGACAGGTACGAGCAGTACTTC

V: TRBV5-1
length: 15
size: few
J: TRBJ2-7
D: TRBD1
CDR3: CASSLVRGQGYEQYF
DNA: TGCGCCAGCAGCTTGGTAAGGGGACAGGGCTACGAGCAGTACTTC

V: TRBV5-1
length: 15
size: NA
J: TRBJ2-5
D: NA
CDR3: CASSSFPRSQETQYF
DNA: TGCGCCAGCAGCTCTTTCCCTCGCAGCCAAGAGACCCAGTACTTC

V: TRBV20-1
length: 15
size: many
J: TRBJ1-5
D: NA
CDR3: CSAVPVGLLNQPQHF
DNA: TGCAGTGCTGTCCCTGTAGGCCTCCTAAATCAGCCCCAGCATTTT

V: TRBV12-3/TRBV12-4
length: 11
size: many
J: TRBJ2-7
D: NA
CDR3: CASTAGYEQYF
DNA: TGTGCCAGCACTGCCGGGTACGAGCAGTACTTC

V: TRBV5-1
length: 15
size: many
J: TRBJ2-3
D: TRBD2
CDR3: CASSPGGYRPDTQYF
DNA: TGCGCCAGCAGCCCCGGGGGGTATAGGCCAGATACGCAGTATTTT

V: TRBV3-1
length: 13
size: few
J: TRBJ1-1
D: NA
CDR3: CASSHTLRAEAFF
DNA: TGTGCCAGCAGCCATACCTTGCGGGCTGAAGCTTTCTTT

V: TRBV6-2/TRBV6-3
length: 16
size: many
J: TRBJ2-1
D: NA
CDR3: CASSYDPGLGTNEQFF
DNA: TGTGCCAGCAGTTACGATCCGGGACTCGGAACAAATGAGCAGTTCTTC

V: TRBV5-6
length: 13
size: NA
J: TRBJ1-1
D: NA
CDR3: CASSPGTEIVSFF
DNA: TGTGCCAGCAGCCCGGGGACTGAGATAGTCAGCTTCTTT

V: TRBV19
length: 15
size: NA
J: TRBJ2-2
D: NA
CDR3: CASSSQPGATGELFF
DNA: TGTGCCAGTAGTTCGCAACCAGGGGCCACCGGGGAGCTGTTTTTT

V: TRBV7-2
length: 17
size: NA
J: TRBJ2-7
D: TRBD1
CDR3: CASSPTALGAGGSEQYF
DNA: TGTGCCAGCAGCCCCACAGCTCTAGGGGCAGGGGGCTCCGAGCAGTACTTC

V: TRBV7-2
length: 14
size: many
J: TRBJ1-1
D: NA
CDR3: CASSPAGRNTEAFF
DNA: TGTGCCAGCAGCCCCGCCGGACGGAACACTGAAGCTTTCTTT

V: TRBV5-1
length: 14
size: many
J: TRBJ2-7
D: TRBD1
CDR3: CASSSRDRVYEQYF
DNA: TGCGCCAGCAGCTCTCGGGACAGGGTCTACGAGCAGTACTTC

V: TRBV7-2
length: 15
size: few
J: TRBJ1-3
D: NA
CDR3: CASSLVQPSGNTIYF
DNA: TGTGCCAGCAGCTTAGTGCAGCCCTCTGGAAACACCATATATTTT

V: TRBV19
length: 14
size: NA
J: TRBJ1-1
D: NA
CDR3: CASSIQGTNTEAFF
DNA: TGTGCCAGTAGTATCCAGGGAACGAACACTGAAGCTTTCTTT

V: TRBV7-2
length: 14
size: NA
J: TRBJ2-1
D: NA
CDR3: CASSPEITYNEQFF
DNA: TGTGCCAGCAGCCCCGAGATCACTTACAATGAGCAGTTCTTC